The sequence of this TCR beta chain was determined in a study of CD8+CD57+ T cells in acquired aplastic anemia. Genomic DNA acted as the template from which TCR beta VDJ combination and CDR3 sequence profiling were carried out. TCRdb reprocessed the reads with MiXCR, giving one entry per CDR3 protein. The sample shows roughly 190,000 distinct CDR3 sequences, around half of them seen only once. This clonotype was detected a few times. Sequencing was done on patients that had shown CD8+CD57+ cell expansion by flow cytometry. The CDR3 is 18 residues long. Germline CDR1 LGHDT, CDR2 YNNKEL (reference sequence). Trimming left V 4 bases short and J 0 bases short, with 21 bases between.

This TCR derives from a human donor with aplastic anemia. The rearrangement links TRBV3-1 to TRBJ1-2, with a tentative D call TRBD1 (6 bases). Sequenced input: sorted CD4+, CD8+, or CD8+CD57+ T cells (not recorded which) from PBMCs. CDR3 residues: CASSLGGHRVGTNYGYTF. The CDR3 coding sequence is TGTGCCAGCAGCCTCGGGGGTCACAGGGTGGGAACTAACTATGGCTACACCTTC.